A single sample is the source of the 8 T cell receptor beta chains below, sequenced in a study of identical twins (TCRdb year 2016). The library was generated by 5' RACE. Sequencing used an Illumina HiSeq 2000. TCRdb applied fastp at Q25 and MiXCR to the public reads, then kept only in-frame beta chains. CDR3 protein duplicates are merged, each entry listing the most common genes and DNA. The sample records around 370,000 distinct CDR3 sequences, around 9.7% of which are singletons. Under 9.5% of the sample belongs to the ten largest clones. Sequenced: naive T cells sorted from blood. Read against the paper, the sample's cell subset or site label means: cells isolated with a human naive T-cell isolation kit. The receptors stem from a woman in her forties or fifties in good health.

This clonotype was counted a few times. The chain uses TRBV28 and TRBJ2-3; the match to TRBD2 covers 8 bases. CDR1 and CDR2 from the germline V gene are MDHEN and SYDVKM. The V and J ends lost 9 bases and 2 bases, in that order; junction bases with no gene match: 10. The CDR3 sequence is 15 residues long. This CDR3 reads CASRDGGRPTDTQYF. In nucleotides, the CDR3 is TGTGCCAGTAGGGATGGCGGGAGGCCCACAGATACGCAGTATTTT.

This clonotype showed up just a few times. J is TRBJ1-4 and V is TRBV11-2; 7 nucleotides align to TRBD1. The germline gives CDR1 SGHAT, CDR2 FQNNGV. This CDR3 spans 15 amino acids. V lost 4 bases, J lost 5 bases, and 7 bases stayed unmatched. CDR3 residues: CASSSLQGQNEKLFF. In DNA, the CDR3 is TGTGCCAGCAGCTCCTTACAGGGGCAGAATGAAAAACTGTTTTTT.

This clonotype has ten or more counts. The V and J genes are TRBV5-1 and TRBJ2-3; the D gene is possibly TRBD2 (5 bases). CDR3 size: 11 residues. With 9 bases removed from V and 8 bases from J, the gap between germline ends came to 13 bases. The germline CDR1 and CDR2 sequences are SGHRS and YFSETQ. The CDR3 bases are TGCGCCACCCGTCTTGAGGGTACGCAGTATTTT. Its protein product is CATRLEGTQYF.

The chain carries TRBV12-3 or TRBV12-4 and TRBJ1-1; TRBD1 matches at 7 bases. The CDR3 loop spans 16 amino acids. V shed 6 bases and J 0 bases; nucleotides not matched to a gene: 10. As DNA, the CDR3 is TGTGCCAGCAGACGACAGGGAAGTATTTTGAACACTGAAGCTTTCTTT. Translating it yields CASRRQGSILNTEAFF.

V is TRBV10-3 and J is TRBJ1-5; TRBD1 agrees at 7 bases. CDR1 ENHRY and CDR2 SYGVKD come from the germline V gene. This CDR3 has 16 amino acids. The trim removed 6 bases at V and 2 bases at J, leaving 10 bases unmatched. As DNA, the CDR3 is TGTGCCATCAGGGACAGGTCAATTAAGGGCAATCAGCCCCAGCATTTT. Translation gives CAIRDRSIKGNQPQHF.

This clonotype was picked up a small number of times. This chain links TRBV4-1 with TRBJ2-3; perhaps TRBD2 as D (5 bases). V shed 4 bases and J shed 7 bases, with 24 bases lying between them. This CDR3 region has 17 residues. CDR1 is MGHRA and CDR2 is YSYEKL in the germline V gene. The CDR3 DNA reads TGCGCCAGCAGCCGGGCCGGGCTAGCTGACCGGGGAAATACGCAGTATTTT. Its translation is CASSRAGLADRGNTQYF.

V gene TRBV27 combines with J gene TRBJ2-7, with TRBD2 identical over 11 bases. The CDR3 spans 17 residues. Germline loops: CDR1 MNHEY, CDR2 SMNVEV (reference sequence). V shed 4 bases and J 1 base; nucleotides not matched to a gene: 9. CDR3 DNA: TGTGCCAGCAGTTCGATTAGCGGGAGGGCCAGGTCCTACGAGCAGTACTTC. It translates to CASSSISGRARSYEQYF.

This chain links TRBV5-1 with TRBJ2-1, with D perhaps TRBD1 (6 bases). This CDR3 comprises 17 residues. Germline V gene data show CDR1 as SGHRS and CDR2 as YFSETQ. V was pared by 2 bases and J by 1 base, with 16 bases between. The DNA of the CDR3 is TGCGCCAGCAGCTTCTGGCCGACAGGACGGTCCTACAATGAGCAGTTCTTC. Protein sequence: CASSFWPTGRSYNEQFF.